The clone carrying this T cell receptor (beta chain) was seen a handful of times. Its antigen remains unidentified. The data belong to a study of T cell repertoires in cytomegalovirus infection. Study-wide context: The public TCR beta signatures pointed to both CMV infection and matching HLA type. Whole-study findings and limits: Identification of carriers of CMV plus the relevant HLA was achieved through cumulative public TCR beta family frequency.

TCRdb re-called the reads with MiXCR, one entry per CDR3 protein. The table shows about 920,000 distinct CDR3 sequences, with about 33% occurring only once. The trim removed 2 bases at V and 3 bases at J, leaving 4 bases unmatched. Germline V CDR1 and CDR2: MGHDK, SYGVNS. The CDR3 is made up of 14 amino acids. The sequences come from cultured CD8+ T cells from PBMCs, collected from culture after CMV antigen stimulation. The rearrangement links TRBV25-1 to TRBJ2-7; 7 bases agree with TRBD2. The receptor comes from a human donor in good health (CMV status not recorded). Some clones in this sample may be carry-over from other donors' samples. CDR3 amino acids: CASSEGGGFYEQYF. The CDR3 DNA is TGTGCCAGCAGTGAAGGGGGGGGATTCTACGAGCAGTACTTC.